A selection of T cell receptor beta chains follows, all from one sample in a study of blood T cell repertoires in COVID-19. Sequenced by immunoSEQ multiplex PCR; TCRdb stores in-frame clones only, minus some. The table shows about 360,000 clones, with roughly 90% occurring only once. The source material was PBMCs or T cells enriched from blood (not recorded which). The receptors were sampled from a woman in her thirties or forties with acute COVID-19. Both conserved end residues are part of each CDR3. D genes are given only for firm matches. Clone size is not always given. Where it is, it says once, few, many or a class for expanded clones.

TRBJ2-1	once	TRBV29-1	NA	TGCAGCGTTGAGGTGCGGGGTAGCTCCTACAATGAGCAGTTCTTC	CSVEVRGSSYNEQFF
TRBJ2-5	NA	TRBV30	NA	TGTGCCTGGAGTGTATGGTCACAGGGGACCCAGTACTTC	CAWSVWSQGTQYF
TRBJ2-1	NA	TRBV27	TRBD1	TGTGCCAGCAGTTCCTTTGGCACAGGGGGCGGTTACAATGAGCAGTTCTTC	CASSSFGTGGGYNEQFF
TRBJ2-5	NA	TRBV2	TRBD2	TGTGCCAGCAGTGAAAAGCGGGGGCCACTTTCGGAGACCCAGTACTTC	CASSEKRGPLSETQYF
TRBJ2-7	NA	TRBV6-5	NA	TGTGCCAGCAGTTACAAGTGGGCTAGCGTGCCCTACGAGCAGTACTTC	CASSYKWASVPYEQYF
TRBJ2-7	NA	TRBV3-1/TRBV3-2	NA	TGTGCCAGCAGCCAACGAAGTCAGGCCCTATCCTACGAGCAGTACTTC	CASSQRSQALSYEQYF
TRBJ1-1	NA	TRBV2	TRBD1	TGTGCCAGCACAAACTTTAGGACAGGGGCTGAAGCTTTCTTT	CASTNFRTGAEAFF
TRBJ2-5	NA	TRBV5-8	NA	TGTGCCAGCAGCTTGGACCCGGCGCTAGCCGGAGAGACCCAGTACTTC	CASSLDPALAGETQYF
TRBJ2-1	NA	TRBV6-5	NA	TGTGCCAGCAGACCTCGACAGGACAGCTACAATGAGCAGTTCTTC	CASRPRQDSYNEQFF
TRBJ2-2	NA	TRBV14	TRBD1	TGTGCCAGCAGCTGGGGCAGGGGGCGGCCCACCGGGGAGCTGTTTTTT	CASSWGRGRPTGELFF
TRBJ1-6	NA	TRBV5-1	NA	TGCGCCAGCAGCACGACTGGACCGGGACTCCAAAATTCAGCCCTCCACTTT	CASSTTGPGLQNSALHF
TRBJ2-7	NA	TRBV20-1	NA	TGCAGTGCTAGTGGGACATATCTCCGAGAGCAGTACTTC	CSASGTYLREQYF
TRBJ1-1	NA	TRBV9	TRBD1	TGTGCCAGCAGCTCAACAGGGGTCTTAGACACTGAAGCTTTCTTT	CASSSTGVLDTEAFF
TRBJ2-1	NA	TRBV19	TRBD2	TGTGCCAGTAGTATAACGGGGGGGCGGTATGAGCAGTTCTTC	CASSITGGRYEQFF
TRBJ1-2	NA	TRBV11-3	NA	TGTGCCAGCAGGAGGTTCAGGGATCGGTACTATGGCTACACCTTC	CASRRFRDRYYGYTF
TRBJ2-7	few	TRBV12-3/TRBV12-4	NA	TGTGCCAGCAGTGACAAACCGTCCTACGAGCAGTACTTC	CASSDKPSYEQYF
TRBJ1-1	NA	TRBV5-4	TRBD1	TGTGCCAGCGGGACAGGGGCCCTGAACACTGAAGCTTTCTTT	CASGTGALNTEAFF
TRBJ1-2	NA	TRBV29-1	NA	TGCAGCGTCGGTCGGGTGGGGAGGAGGAACTATGGCTACACCTTC	CSVGRVGRRNYGYTF
TRBJ2-5	NA	TRBV5-1	NA	TGCGCCAGCAGCGCGGGACCAACTGATGTCCAAGAGACCCAGTACTTC	CASSAGPTDVQETQYF
TRBJ1-4	NA	TRBV19	TRBD1	TGTGCCAGTAGTATAGCCCCTTGGGACAGGCCAACTAATGAAAAACTGTTTTTT	CASSIAPWDRPTNEKLFF
TRBJ2-7	NA	TRBV29-1	TRBD1	TGCAGCGTTGAGGGACAGGGTTTGTACGAGCAGTACTTC	CSVEGQGLYEQYF
TRBJ2-3	NA	TRBV19	TRBD2	TGTGCCAGTAGTATACGAGCGGGGGGGCCGTGGGATACGCAGTATTTT	CASSIRAGGPWDTQYF
TRBJ1-5	NA	TRBV10-2	NA	TGCGCCAGCAGTGACCTCGGCAATCAGCCCCAGCATTTT	CASSDLGNQPQHF
TRBJ1-6	NA	TRBV30	TRBD1	TGTGCCTGGGGGCCGGGACAGGGAATAAATAATTCACCCCTCCACTTT	CAWGPGQGINNSPLHF
TRBJ2-5	NA	TRBV5-1	TRBD1	TGCGCCAGCAGCCGCGGGACAGGGACAGAGACCCAGTACTTC	CASSRGTGTETQYF
TRBJ2-3	NA	TRBV19	TRBD1	TGTGCCAGTAGCCTCGGACAGGGGCACACAGATACGCAGTATTTT	CASSLGQGHTDTQYF
TRBJ2-7	NA	TRBV3-1/TRBV3-2	TRBD2	TGTGCCAGCAGACAGAGACTAGCGGGGGACTCCTACGAGCAGTACTTC	CASRQRLAGDSYEQYF
TRBJ2-7	once	TRBV6-1	TRBD1	TGTGCCAGCAGTGGGCGACCGGGACAGGGGCACTACGAGCAGTACTTC	CASSGRPGQGHYEQYF
TRBJ1-1	NA	TRBV6-5	TRBD1	TGTGCCAGCAGTTACACGACAGGGGAAGCTTTCTTT	CASSYTTGEAFF
TRBJ2-7	NA	TRBV7-9	NA	TGTGCCAGCAGCTTAGGCGCGGGTTACGAGCAGTACTTC	CASSLGAGYEQYF
TRBJ1-4	once	TRBV9	NA	TGTGCCAGCAGCGTAGATGGAGTCTTATCCATGAGCAAACTGTTTTTT	CASSVDGVLSMSKLFF
TRBJ1-1	NA	TRBV19	TRBD1	TGTGCCAGTAGTATAGGGACAGGGGACACTGAAGCTTTCTTT	CASSIGTGDTEAFF
TRBJ2-7	NA	TRBV2	NA	TGTGCCAGCAGCGACCGGGGCTACGAGCAGTACTTC	CASSDRGYEQYF
TRBJ2-7	once	TRBV5-6	TRBD1	TGTGCCAGCAGCTTGCAGGGGGAATCCTACGAGCAGTACTTC	CASSLQGESYEQYF
TRBJ2-7	NA	TRBV24-1	NA	TGTGCCACCAGTGATTTACCCCTCGGCAGGGAGGTCGAGCAGTACTTC	CATSDLPLGREVEQYF
TRBJ1-5	few	TRBV12-3/TRBV12-4	NA	TGTGCCAGTCTTTCTCAGGGTGAACAGCCCCAGCATTTT	CASLSQGEQPQHF
TRBJ2-5	NA	TRBV7-9	NA	TGTGCCAGCAGTTCGGGGGAGACCCAGTACTTC	CASSSGETQYF
TRBJ2-5	NA	TRBV5-6	NA	TGTGCCAGCAGCCATACTCGAATCCCCGCCGGGAACGGGGAGACCCAGTACTTC	CASSHTRIPAGNGETQYF
TRBJ1-5	NA	TRBV6-1	NA	TGTGCCAGCAGTGAAGCGCATTGGGGCCCCCGCGATCAGCCCCAGCATTTT	CASSEAHWGPRDQPQHF
TRBJ1-5	NA	TRBV18	NA	TGTGCCAGCTCACCACGTACAGACAATCAGCCCCAGCATTTT	CASSPRTDNQPQHF
TRBJ1-2	NA	TRBV18	TRBD1	TGTGCCAGCTCACGGGACAGGGAGGACTATGGCTACACCTTC	CASSRDREDYGYTF
TRBJ2-1	once	TRBV5-1	TRBD1	TGCGCCAGCAGCTTGGACCCGGGACAGGGAACCTACAATGAGCAGTTCTTC	CASSLDPGQGTYNEQFF
TRBJ2-3	NA	TRBV19	NA	TGTGCCAGTAGTCCGTGGGGGGGCACAGATACGCAGTATTTT	CASSPWGGTDTQYF
TRBJ2-7	few	TRBV6-5	TRBD1	TGTGCCAGCAGTTCCCCGGGACAGGGGATCGACGAGCAGTACTTC	CASSSPGQGIDEQYF
TRBJ1-1	NA	TRBV5-1	TRBD1	TGCGCCAGCAGCTTTACAGGGGAAACTGAAGCTTTCTTT	CASSFTGETEAFF
TRBJ1-2	NA	TRBV30	TRBD1	TGTGCCTCCCAGGGGGATGGCTACACCTTC	CASQGDGYTF
TRBJ1-2	NA	TRBV27	NA	TGTGCCAGCAGTTTAGCGGGCAGAGGGGGTAGTGGCTACACCTTC	CASSLAGRGGSGYTF
TRBJ1-1	NA	TRBV3-1/TRBV3-2	NA	TGTGCCAGCAGCCACCGCGGACTCCTGAACACTGAAGCTTTCTTT	CASSHRGLLNTEAFF
TRBJ2-5	NA	TRBV9	TRBD2	TGTGCCAGCAGCGTAGGGTCGGGGGGGCTGCAAGAGACCCAGTACTTC	CASSVGSGGLQETQYF
TRBJ1-2	NA	TRBV24-1	NA	TGTGCCACCAGTGACCCTCAACTGAACTATGGCTACACCTTC	CATSDPQLNYGYTF
TRBJ2-5	NA	TRBV19	NA	TGTGCCAGTAGTATAGTTCATGGAGGGGGCTATAAGATACAAGAGACCCAGTACTTC	CASSIVHGGGYKIQETQYF
TRBJ2-1	once	TRBV25-1	TRBD2	TGTGCCAGCAGTGAAGGGGGGGTATCCTACAATGAGCAGTTCTTC	CASSEGGVSYNEQFF
TRBJ1-1	NA	TRBV3-1/TRBV3-2	NA	TGTGCCAGCAGCCTCAGGGACATGGACGATGAAGCTTTCTTT	CASSLRDMDDEAFF